Below, 31 T cell receptor beta chains from the same sample are listed, as sequenced in a study of cytomegalovirus exposure and HLA in healthy donors. Both 60 Vbeta primers and 13 Jbeta primers went into the PCR. Profiled with immunoSEQ multiplex PCR; TCRdb holds only in-frame clones, not every one. The sample lists 100,000 to 150,000 clones, roughly 75% seen once, with more than 2.5% in the top ten. Sequencing was performed on PBMCs. The receptor set was obtained from a woman aged 50 to 60 in good health and CMV-seronegative.

This clone was observed a handful of times. This sequence joins TRBV6-5 and TRBJ2-7; possible D gene TRBD1, 5 bases. Trimming took 2 bases from V and 4 from J, leaving 12 bases between them. This CDR3 spans 14 amino acids. In germline, CDR1 is MNHEY, CDR2 SVGAGI. The CDR3 region has the DNA TGTGCCAGCAGTTACGCGGCAGGGTCATACGAGCAGTACTTC. It codes for CASSYAAGSYEQYF.

This clone came up once. This CDR3 is CASSYSGQAYGYTF. DNA of the CDR3: TGTGCCAGCAGTTACTCGGGACAGGCTTATGGCTACACCTTC. The chain carries TRBV6-5 and TRBJ1-2, with 8 bases that match TRBD1. Looked up from germline, CDR1 is MNHEY and CDR2 is SVGAGI. The CDR3 is made up of 14 amino acids. The V gene end was trimmed by 0 bases and the J gene end by 5 bases; junction bases not matched to a gene: 2.

The chain employs TRBV30 and TRBJ2-6; TRBD2 is a possible D gene (5 bases). Trimming took 4 bases from V and 0 from J, leaving 10 bases between them. The CDR3 extends over 15 amino acids. Germline values: CDR1 GTSNPN, CDR2 SVGIG (reference sequence). CDR3 amino acids: CAWNTGISGANVLTF. CDR3 in DNA: TGTGCCTGGAACACCGGGATCTCTGGGGCCAACGTCCTGACTTTC.

This clone was seen only once. The chain is built from TRBV7-2 and TRBJ2-3; tentative D call: TRBD2 (5 bases). Germline V gene sequence: CDR1 SGHTA, CDR2 FQGNSA. This CDR3 contains 17 residues. Trimming shortened V by 1 base and J by 4 bases, and 18 bases separated the two germline ends. The CDR3 DNA sequence: TGTGCCAGCAGCTTAGTCCTTCCGGGAATGCAGGCAGATACGCAGTATTTT. This codes for CASSLVLPGMQADTQYF.

This chain connects TRBV6-4 to TRBJ2-1, with 7 positions matching TRBD2. V was clipped by 2 bases and J by 3 bases; unmatched bases: 4. This CDR3 is built from 15 residues. Germline loops: CDR1 MRHNA, CDR2 SNTAGT. In nucleotides, the CDR3 is TGTGCCAGCAGTGACGGTTCTAGCGGCTACAATGAGCAGTTCTTC. This encodes CASSDGSSGYNEQFF.

V is TRBV10-1 and J is TRBJ2-5; 7 bases are a match to TRBD2. The J call is in doubt because the DNA end fits TRBJ2-7 better. Germline-derived CDR1 and CDR2 are WNHNN and SYGVQD (reference sequence). The CDR3 totals 15 residues. CDR3 sequence reads: CASSQRFFERGEQYF. DNA for the CDR3: TGCGCCAGCAGCCAGAGGTTTTTTGAGCGGGGCGAGCAGTACTTC.

This chain connects TRBV4-2 to TRBJ1-1; D unresolved. V was cut by 4 bases and J by 0 bases, with 15 bases left in between. This CDR3 spans 16 amino acids. Germline assignment: CDR1 LGHNA and CDR2 YNFKEQ. CDR3 region: CASSPYGGTLNTEAFF. CDR3 coding DNA: TGTGCCAGCAGCCCCTACGGCGGCACCTTGAACACTGAAGCTTTCTTT.

The V and J genes are TRBV11-2 and TRBJ2-3; D perhaps matches TRBD2 (5 bases). This CDR3 region has 13 residues. The V end lost 3 bases, the J end lost 5 bases, and 9 bases lay between the germline ends. Germline V CDR1 and CDR2: SGHAT, FQNNGV. The CDR3 is CASSLIGRDTQYF. The CDR3 DNA reads TGTGCCAGCAGCTTGATAGGGAGAGATACGCAGTATTTT.

V gene TRBV7-9 combines with J gene TRBJ2-7; TRBD1 is a possible D gene (6 bases). The CDR3 contains 16 residues. Trimming pared 1 base from V and 2 bases from J, leaving 15 bases between. Germline V gene sequence: CDR1 SEHNR, CDR2 FQNEAQ (reference sequence). CDR3: CASSLVGPGHPYEQYF. The CDR3 DNA is TGTGCCAGCAGCTTAGTCGGACCGGGACATCCCTACGAGCAGTACTTC.

The chain uses TRBV7-2 and TRBJ2-7; 7 bases match TRBD1. CDR1 is SGHTA and CDR2 is FQGNSA in the germline V gene. There are 13 residues in the CDR3. V shed 7 bases, J shed 8 bases, and the junction held 11 bases outside the gene matches. DNA of the CDR3: TGTGCCAGCACCACAGGGGCTCGCTTGAAGCAGTACTTC. Encoded protein: CASTTGARLKQYF.

This clone occurred a few times. This chain uses TRBV30 with TRBJ2-1; 12 positions agree with TRBD2. The germline CDR1 and CDR2 sequences are GTSNPN and SVGIG (reference sequence). V shed 3 bases, J shed 9 bases, and the junction held 12 bases outside the gene matches. The CDR3 loop spans 16 amino acids. The CDR3 sequence is CAWSATSGSMSGEQFF. CDR3 bases: TGTGCCTGGAGCGCGACTAGCGGGAGTATGTCGGGTGAGCAGTTCTTC.

This chain uses TRBV9 with TRBJ2-1; D is perhaps TRBD2 (6 bases). Trimming cost V 3 bases and J 6 bases, with 25 bases left between them. The CDR3 contains 18 residues. Germline-derived CDR1 and CDR2 are SGDLS and YYNGEE. The CDR3 is CASSADTIFEGRFNEQFF. The CDR3 DNA reads TGTGCCAGCAGCGCCGACACCATCTTTGAAGGGAGGTTCAATGAGCAGTTCTTC.

The chain couples TRBV9 to TRBJ2-2, with TRBD2 matching 8 bases. CDR1 and CDR2 (germline): SGDLS, YYNGEE. The CDR3 extends over 15 amino acids. J gave up 2 bases and V 4 bases, and 4 bases lay outside the gene matches. The CDR3 nucleotides are TGTGCCAGCAGCTCCACTAGCGGAAACACCGGGGAGCTGTTTTTT. Its translation is CASSSTSGNTGELFF.

This clone was picked up one time. This chain joins TRBV5-4 and TRBJ1-1; D gene unclear. Per germline, CDR1 SGHNT and CDR2 YYREEE (reference sequence). The V end was cut by 0 bases, the J end by 7 bases, with 16 bases between. This CDR3 is 15 amino acids long. The CDR3 sequence: CASSLEDLTWSEAFF. Written as DNA, the CDR3 is TGTGCCAGCAGCTTGGAGGATTTGACGTGGAGTGAAGCTTTCTTT. Based on the CDR3 plus reference TRBV5-4 and TRBJ1-1, the full variable domain is ETGVTQSPTHLIKTRGQQVTLRCSSQSGHNTVSWYQQALGQGPQFIFQYYREEENGRGNFPPRFSGLQFPNYSSELNVNALELDDSALYLCASSLEDLTWSEAFFGQGTRLTVV.

The genes are TRBV21-1 and TRBJ1-1. TRBV21-1 is an annotated pseudogene. This CDR3 comprises 16 residues. This CDR3 reads CASIPWPGRLNTEAFF. The CDR3 nucleotides read TGTGCCAGCATCCCCTGGCCCGGGAGATTGAACACTGAAGCTTTCTTT.

V usage is TRBV20-1 and J usage is TRBJ2-5; unclear D gene. The J call is uncertain, as TRBJ2-7 better fits the DNA end. The CDR3 contains 11 residues. Looked up from germline, CDR1 is DFQATT and CDR2 is SNEGSKA (reference sequence). CDR3 in DNA: TGCAGTGCTAGAGCTAGTTACGAGCAGTACTTC. This sequence encodes CSARASYEQYF.

This clone was counted a few times. The chain has TRBV19 and TRBJ1-1; weak D call: TRBD1 (5 bases). Trimming took off 10 bases at V and 4 bases at J, with 22 bases between the two ends. There are 15 residues in the CDR3. Looked up from germline, CDR1 is LNHDA and CDR2 is SQIVND (reference sequence). The CDR3 sequence is CATINRAGYTTEAFF. DNA of the CDR3: TGTGCCACCATCAATCGGGCAGGGTATACCACTGAAGCTTTCTTT.

A word on this clone: Sequence at one end of the junction differs from germline and may be a read error. The rearrangement joins TRBV6-1 to TRBJ2-1; 8 bases agree with TRBD2. The CDR3 is 15 amino acids. Germline CDR1 is MNHNS and CDR2 is SASEGT. CDR3 sequence: CASREAGVDHNEQFF. CDR3 DNA sequence: TGTGCCAGCAGGGAAGCGGGAGTTGACCACAATGAGCAGTTCTTC.

As regards this clone: Mismatch with germline at one junction end may stem from a read error. The chain employs TRBV7-8 and TRBJ2-1, with 14 nucleotides matching TRBD2. This CDR3 comprises 17 residues. Looked up from germline, CDR1 is SGHVS and CDR2 is FQNEAQ. The CDR3 DNA follows: TGTGCCAGCGGCTTAGGGTCTCGGACTAGCGGGAGGAATGAGCAGTTCTTC. Encoded protein: CASGLGSRTSGRNEQFF.

V usage is TRBV4-1 and J usage is TRBJ2-3, with D unclear. CDR1 MGHRA and CDR2 YSYEKL come from the germline V gene. The length of the CDR3 is 17 residues. The V and J ends lost 3 bases and 3 bases respectively, with 19 bases between them. CDR3 bases: TGCGCCAGCAGCCATCTAAGGTCGAGTAGCCAGACAGATACGCAGTATTTT. Its protein product is CASSHLRSSSQTDTQYF.

This chain connects TRBV19 to TRBJ2-7; 10 bases line up with TRBD1. J gave up 5 bases and V 3 bases, and 10 bases lay outside the gene matches. Germline V lookup: CDR1 LNHDA, CDR2 SQIVND (reference sequence). The length of the CDR3 is 16 residues. The CDR3 is CASSIEAGQGSNEQYF. Written as DNA, the CDR3 is TGTGCCAGTAGTATTGAAGCGGGACAGGGGAGTAACGAGCAGTACTTC.

Only a few counts were recorded for this clone. V is TRBV20-1 and J is TRBJ2-7; the D gene is possibly TRBD2 (5 bases). Per the germline V gene, CDR1 is DFQATT and CDR2 is SNEGSKA (reference sequence). V lost 4 bases, J lost 6 bases, and 10 bases lay in between. The CDR3 sequence is 11 residues long. The CDR3 region is CSANGVSEQYF. In nucleotides, the CDR3 is TGCAGTGCTAACGGGGTTTCCGAGCAGTACTTC.

The V call is TRBV5-6, the J call TRBJ1-1; D remains unclear. From germline, CDR1 is SGHDT and CDR2 YYEEEE. There are 14 residues in the CDR3. The V gene lost 0 bases and the J gene lost 4 bases, with 10 bases spanning the gap. As DNA, the CDR3 is TGTGCCAGCAGCTTGGCGTGGGGAGGCACTGAAGCTTTCTTT. It specifies CASSLAWGGTEAFF.

The chain joins TRBV7-6 to TRBJ1-3, with D unclear. Trimming pared 1 base from V and 2 bases from J, leaving 12 bases between. CDR3 length equals 16 residues. Germline assignment: CDR1 SGHVS and CDR2 FNYEAQ. CDR3: CASSLGLQATGNTIYF. Here the CDR3 DNA reads TGTGCCAGCAGCTTAGGATTGCAGGCTACTGGAAACACCATATATTTT.

The chain couples TRBV18 to TRBJ1-1, with 9 bases fitting TRBD1. J was trimmed by 1 base and V by 6 bases; bases with no gene match: 3. CDR3 length: 14 amino acids. CDR1 and CDR2 from the germline V gene are KGHSH and LQKENI. The DNA of the CDR3 is TGTGCCAGCTCGCTGGGACAGGGGAACACTGAAGCTTTCTTT. Translated: CASSLGQGNTEAFF.

This clone turned up a few times. The V gene is TRBV19, the J gene TRBJ1-1; 7 bases agree with TRBD1. This CDR3 comprises 17 residues. V trimming: 3 bases; J trimming: 0 bases; junction bases outside the gene matches: 10. In germline, CDR1 is LNHDA, CDR2 SQIVND (reference sequence). CDR3: CASSIARDSHLNTEAFF. The CDR3 nucleotides are TGTGCCAGTAGTATTGCCCGGGACAGCCATTTGAACACTGAAGCTTTCTTT. Supplemented by reference TRBV19 and TRBJ1-1, the full variable domain reads DGGITQSPKYLFRKEGQNVTLSCEQNLNHDAMYWYRQDPGQGLRLIYYSQIVNDFQKGDIAEGYSVSREKKESFPLTVTSAQKNPTAFYLCASSIARDSHLNTEAFFGQGTRLTVV.

This chain uses TRBV11-2 with TRBJ1-1, with no clear D. The CDR3 consists of 13 residues. V was clipped by 1 base and J by 5 bases, with 8 bases between them. CDR1 and CDR2 from the germline V gene are SGHAT and FQNNGV. CDR3 residues: CASSLGFSTEAFF. CDR3 nucleotide sequence: TGTGCCAGCAGCTTAGGGTTTAGTACTGAAGCTTTCTTT. The full variable domain, its missing parts supplied by reference TRBV11-2 and TRBJ1-1, is EAGVAQSPRYKIIEKRQSVAFWCNPISGHATLYWYQQILGQGPKLLIQFQNNGVVDDSQLPKDRFSAERLKGVDSTLKIQPAKLEDSAVYLCASSLGFSTEAFFGQGTRLTVV.

On this clone: Other DNA sequences in this sample translate to the same CDR3. The chain combines TRBV4-1 with TRBJ1-1, with a weak D call TRBD1 (5 bases). Per the germline V gene, CDR1 is MGHRA and CDR2 is YSYEKL. The V and J ends lost 0 bases and 7 bases respectively, with 9 bases between them. The CDR3 has 13 amino acids. The CDR3 loop reads CASSQEGRYEAFF. The CDR3 DNA reads TGCGCCAGCAGCCAAGAGGGGCGGTATGAAGCTTTCTTT.

The chain combines TRBV9 with TRBJ2-7; TRBD2 matches at 8 bases. The CDR3 covers 13 residues. The germline CDR1 and CDR2 sequences are SGDLS and YYNGEE. V lost 3 bases to trimming and J lost 6 bases; unmatched junction nucleotides: 5. Written as DNA, the CDR3 is TGTGCCAGCAGCGAGGGGACTAGAACCGAGCAGTACTTC. Translation gives CASSEGTRTEQYF. Full variable domain (rest looked up from reference TRBV9 and TRBJ2-7): DSGVTQTPKHLITATGQRVTLRCSPRSGDLSVYWYQQSLDQGLQFLIQYYNGEERAKGNILERFSAQQFPDLHSELNLSSLELGDSALYFCASSEGTRTEQYFGPGTRLTVT.

The chain recombines TRBV28 with TRBJ1-1; D is ambiguous. Germline V gene sequence: CDR1 MDHEN, CDR2 SYDVKM. Trimming left V 10 bases short and J 4 bases short, with 13 bases between. The CDR3 length is 12 residues. This CDR3 is CATNEGFTEAFF. CDR3 bases: TGTGCCACCAACGAGGGTTTCACTGAAGCTTTCTTT.

The chain recombines TRBV6-6 with TRBJ2-3; a weak D match, TRBD2 (6 bases). The V gene's germline CDR1 is MNHNY and CDR2 SVGAGI (reference sequence). Trimming removed 7 bases from V and 5 bases from J, with 10 bases in between. This CDR3 has 12 amino acids. DNA of the CDR3: TGTGCCAGCACCGGGAGTGGAGATACGCAGTATTTT. The encoded protein is CASTGSGDTQYF.